These T cell receptor beta chains were read from a single sample in a study of control samples from healthy donors and cancer patients. Using immunoSEQ multiplex PCR, the repertoire was profiled, and TCRdb retains in-frame clones only, with some absent. The data hold approximately 46,000 clones, with over 75% observed a single time. The sequenced sample was PBMCs. These receptors were taken from a woman aged 55-70 years with lung cancer. Each CDR3 is given with its conserved first and last residue. A D gene is named only where the DNA matches it firmly. Clone size is shown for a subset of rows, as once, few, many or a class of expanded clone.

J	size	length	D	V	DNA	CDR3
TRBJ2-7	.	13	.	TRBV30	TGTGCCTGGAGTTCCGGGGGTGGGTACGAGCAGTACTTC	CAWSSGGGYEQYF
TRBJ2-7	.	15	TRBD1	TRBV4-3	TGCGCCAGCAGCCTAGGGACAGGGGCTAGCTACGAGCAGTACTTC	CASSLGTGASYEQYF
TRBJ1-4	.	15	.	TRBV6-5	TGTGCCAGCAGCGACTTCGACAGCGAGAATGAAAAACTGTTTTTT	CASSDFDSENEKLFF
TRBJ2-1	.	16	.	TRBV4-3	TGCGCCAGCAGCCTCTCGCGGCCTTCTTCCTACAATGAGCAGTTCTTC	CASSLSRPSSYNEQFF
TRBJ1-2	.	13	.	TRBV27	TGTGCCAGCAGTTTATCGAGAATTCGGAGCTACACCTTC	CASSLSRIRSYTF
TRBJ2-1	.	16	TRBD1	TRBV6-5	TGTGCCAGCAGTTACGCAGGATCCACAGGGGGCACCACGCAGTTCTTC	CASSYAGSTGGTTQFF
TRBJ2-1	.	15	TRBD1	TRBV27	TGTGCCAGCAGCCGGTTGGGCAGGGGGAACAATGAGCAGTTCTTC	CASSRLGRGNNEQFF
TRBJ2-5	once	16	TRBD2	TRBV19	TGTGCCAGTAGTACAAGCAGCGGGAGATTAGGAGAGACCCAGTACTTC	CASSTSSGRLGETQYF
TRBJ1-2	.	10	.	TRBV12-3/TRBV12-4	TGTGCCAGCAGCTCCCCGGGCTACACCTTC	CASSSPGYTF
TRBJ2-2	.	15	.	TRBV9	TGTGCCAGCAGCGTAGGCAGCTCCGACACCGGGGAGCTGTTTTTT	CASSVGSSDTGELFF
TRBJ2-3	.	16	TRBD2	TRBV7-2	TGTGCCAGCAGCCTAGGACTAGCGGGAGGGCCGGCTACGCAGTATTTT	CASSLGLAGGPATQYF
TRBJ1-2	.	13	.	TRBV27	TGTGCCAGCAGTTGGGACGGAGGAGGTGGCTACACCTTC	CASSWDGGGGYTF
TRBJ1-1	.	15	.	TRBV5-4	TGTGCCAGCAGCTTGATGGGACAATGGAACACTGAAGCTTTCTTT	CASSLMGQWNTEAFF
TRBJ2-2	.	18	TRBD2	TRBV10-3	TGTGCCATCAGTGAGTCGACTAGCGGGAGGGTTCGGACCGGGGAGCTGTTTTTT	CAISESTSGRVRTGELFF
TRBJ1-3	.	15	.	TRBV11-2	TGTGCCAGCAGCCTCCAAGGGGTCACTGGAAACACCATATATTTT	CASSLQGVTGNTIYF
TRBJ2-3	.	11	.	TRBV7-2	TGTGCCAGCAGCTTAGTAGATACGCAGTATTTT	CASSLVDTQYF
TRBJ2-5	.	11	.	TRBV10-3	TGTGCCGTCGGTGCGAGAGAGACCCAGTACTTC	CAVGARETQYF
TRBJ2-1	.	14	TRBD1	TRBV7-9	TGTGCCAGCAGCGAAGGGACAGCATACAATGAGCAGTTCTTC	CASSEGTAYNEQFF
TRBJ2-3	.	15	.	TRBV28	TGTGCCAGCAGTCTCCCTAGCGCACTAACAGATACGCAGTATTTT	CASSLPSALTDTQYF
TRBJ1-3	.	16	.	TRBV14	TGTGCCAGCAGCCAAGTCCCAGGGTCCTTAGGAAACACCATATATTTT	CASSQVPGSLGNTIYF
TRBJ1-4	once	16	.	TRBV6-5	TGTGCCAGCAGTTCCCCGACCGAGGGGGATAATGAAAAACTGTTTTTT	CASSSPTEGDNEKLFF
TRBJ1-1	.	13	.	TRBV9	TGTGCCAGCAGCGCACAGTTCGACACTGAAGCTTTCTTT	CASSAQFDTEAFF
TRBJ2-7	.	13	TRBD1	TRBV27	TGTGCCAGCGGGACAGGGCCCTCCTACGAGCAGTACTTC	CASGTGPSYEQYF
TRBJ1-2	.	13	.	TRBV5-1	TGCGCCAGCAGCTTGAGCTTACTCTATGGCTACACCTTC	CASSLSLLYGYTF
TRBJ2-1	.	16	.	TRBV3-1/TRBV3-2	TGTGCCAGCAGCCAAGTCCAGCGGCAGCCGTCCAATGAGCAGTTCTTC	CASSQVQRQPSNEQFF